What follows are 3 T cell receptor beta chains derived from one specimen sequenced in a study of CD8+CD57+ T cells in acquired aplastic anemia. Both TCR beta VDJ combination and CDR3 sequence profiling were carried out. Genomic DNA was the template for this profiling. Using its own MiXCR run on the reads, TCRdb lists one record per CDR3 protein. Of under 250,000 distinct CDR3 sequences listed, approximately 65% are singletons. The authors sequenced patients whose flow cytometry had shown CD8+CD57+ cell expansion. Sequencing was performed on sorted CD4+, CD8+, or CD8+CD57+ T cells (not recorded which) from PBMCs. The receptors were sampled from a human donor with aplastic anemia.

CDR3 sequence: CAVGGDDNSPLHF. The CDR3 DNA follows: TGTGCCGTCGGGGGGGACGATAATTCACCCCTCCACTTT. V is TRBV2 and J is TRBJ1-6; perhaps TRBD1 as D (5 bases). This CDR3 region has 13 residues. Germline loops: CDR1 SNHLY, CDR2 FYNNEI. V was shortened by 11 bases and J by 5 bases, with 13 bases between the two germline ends.

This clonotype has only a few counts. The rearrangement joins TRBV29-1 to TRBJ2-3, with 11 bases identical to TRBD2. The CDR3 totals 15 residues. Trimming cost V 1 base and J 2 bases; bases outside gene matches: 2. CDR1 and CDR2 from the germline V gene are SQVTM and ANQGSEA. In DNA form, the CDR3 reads TGCAGCGTTGAAGTAGCGGGGGGGCCCACAGATACGCAGTATTTT. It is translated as CSVEVAGGPTDTQYF.

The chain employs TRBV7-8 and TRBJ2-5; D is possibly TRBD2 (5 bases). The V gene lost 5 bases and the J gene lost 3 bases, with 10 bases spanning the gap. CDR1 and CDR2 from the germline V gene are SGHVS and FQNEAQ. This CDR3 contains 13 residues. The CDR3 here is CASSQHGEETQYF. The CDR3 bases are TGTGCCAGCAGCCAGCACGGGGAAGAGACCCAGTACTTC.